This TCR beta chain appears in the sequencing data of a study of response to subunit inactivated influenza vaccine. TCRdb processed the RT-PCR reads anew with MiXCR; each CDR3 protein has one entry. This sample carries around 600,000 distinct CDR3 sequences, around 11% of them seen once, and the ten largest clones take approximately 9.9%. This CDR3 contains 15 residues. V was clipped by 1 base and J by 5 bases, with 14 bases between them. The germline gives CDR1 LGHNA, CDR2 YNFKEQ. These same records also appear under a second study, on T cells expressing NK-cell markers. This second study says: In generating TCR beta cDNA, 5'RACE template switching with UMIs was used. Anti-gamma-delta TCR antibody use in several experiments restricted sorting to alpha-beta TCR T cells. Among CD8+ T cells from about six donors, dominant NKG2C+ clonotypes accounted for roughly 1.0-7.0%. Where several donors were concerned, these clonotypes also led the CD3+CD56-NKG2C+ fraction.

This sequence was found in a man aged 45-65 years who received an inactivated influenza vaccine. V and J are TRBV4-2 and TRBJ2-5; D is possibly TRBD1 or TRBD2 (5 bases each). Sequenced material: PBMCs from blood, taken on the day of vaccination. The CDR3: CASSQGETGRETQYF. DNA of the CDR3: TGTGCCAGCAGCCAAGGGGAGACGGGGCGGGAGACCCAGTACTTC.